Following are 26 T cell receptor beta chains from one sample sequenced in a study of blood T cells in healthy people across ages. Primers used in a second PCR of roughly 7 to 12 cycles were a sample-barcoded 5' primer and a J-beta primer mix. TCRdb ran MiXCR on the 5' RACE reads and lists one entry per CDR3 protein. Of some 670,000 distinct CDR3 sequences detected, roughly half appear once; the ten largest clones hold approximately 13%. Sequencing was done on a sample of blood. The receptors originated from a woman of 80 years or more in good health.

This clonotype was recorded a few times. CDR3 coding DNA: TGTGCCAGCAGTGTGCGACAGCAAGAGACCCAGTACTTC. This codes for CASSVRQQETQYF. The genes are TRBV12-3 or TRBV12-4 and TRBJ2-5; D is possibly TRBD1 (5 bases). With 5 bases removed from V and 2 bases from J, the gap between germline ends came to 9 bases. The CDR3 length is 13 residues.

About this clonotype: Since a much larger clone is just one base distant, this may be a read error. This chain connects TRBV10-1 to TRBJ2-5; the D is unclear. The J call may be incorrect, as the DNA end agrees better with TRBJ2-7. This CDR3 contains 13 residues. CDR1 is WNHNN and CDR2 is SYGVQD in the germline V gene (reference sequence). The CDR3 reads CASSEDLSFEQYF. DNA for the CDR3: TGCGCCAGCAGTGAAGACCTGTCGTTCGAGCAGTACTTC.

This chain links TRBV7-2 with TRBJ1-5; 9 bases agree with TRBD1. This CDR3 is built from 15 residues. CDR1 is SGHTA, CDR2 FQGNSA, per germline. V lost 1 base to trimming and J lost 7 bases; unmatched junction nucleotides: 5. The DNA for the CDR3 is TGTGCCAGCAGCTTAGTCGGGACAGGGTTCCAGCCCCAGCATTTT. Translated, it gives CASSLVGTGFQPQHF.

This clonotype was seen more than once but under ten times. The chain carries TRBV7-9 and TRBJ2-3, with TRBD1 matching over 8 bases. V shed 5 bases, J shed 2 bases, and the junction held 6 bases outside the gene matches. The germline gives CDR1 SEHNR, CDR2 FQNEAQ (reference sequence). The CDR3 loop spans 15 amino acids. CDR3 nucleotide sequence: TGTGCCAGCAGCCCGGGACAGGCGCCCACAGATACGCAGTATTTT. This gives the protein CASSPGQAPTDTQYF.

V gene TRBV5-1 combines with J gene TRBJ2-5; no reliable D call. Per the germline V gene, CDR1 is SGHRS and CDR2 is YFSETQ. This CDR3 has 13 residues. V lost 3 bases and J 6 bases, leaving 12 bases between the germline ends. The CDR3 loop reads CASSWVVDQTQYF. For the CDR3, the DNA is TGCGCCAGCAGCTGGGTAGTCGATCAGACCCAGTACTTC.

This chain connects TRBV3-1 to TRBJ1-1, with D perhaps matching TRBD1 (5 bases). Germline V CDR1 and CDR2: LGHDT, YNNKEL (reference sequence). Trimming removed 3 bases at V and 0 bases at J, with 8 bases between. CDR3 length equals 14 residues. Here the CDR3 reads CASSHGDVNTEAFF. CDR3 DNA sequence: TGTGCCAGCAGCCATGGGGACGTGAACACTGAAGCTTTCTTT.

V usage is TRBV6-5 and J usage is TRBJ2-1, with 7 bases identical to TRBD1. Germline CDR1 and CDR2: MNHEY and SVGAGI. J was trimmed by 7 bases and V by 10 bases; bases with no gene match: 7. The CDR3 loop spans 12 amino acids. The CDR3 protein is CATATGTNEQFF. CDR3 nucleotide sequence: TGTGCCACCGCGACAGGGACGAATGAGCAGTTCTTC.

Notes on this clonotype: A much more abundant neighbour one base away suggests this may be a read error. The rearrangement links TRBV27 to TRBJ2-7; TRBD1 matches at 9 bases. Germline loops: CDR1 MNHEY, CDR2 SMNVEV (reference sequence). CDR3 length equals 14 residues. CDR3 nucleotide sequence: TGTGCCGGCAGTTCTACAGGGGGCGCTTACGAGCAGTACTTC. It translates to CAGSSTGGAYEQYF.

The chain is built from TRBV3-1 and TRBJ1-2, with TRBD1 matching over 7 bases. The CDR3 contains 14 residues. Germline lookup yields CDR1 LGHDT and CDR2 YNNKEL (reference sequence). The ends lost 3 bases at V and 2 bases at J; junction bases unmatched: 3. CDR3 nucleotides: TGTGCCAGCAGCCAGGCGGGACAGAACTATGGCTACACCTTC. Encoded protein: CASSQAGQNYGYTF.

The J gene is TRBJ1-5, the V gene TRBV20-1, with 7 bases aligning to TRBD1. Per the germline V gene, CDR1 is DFQATT and CDR2 is SNEGSKA (reference sequence). J was trimmed by 1 base and V by 6 bases; bases with no gene match: 9. The CDR3 is 15 amino acids. CDR3 sequence (DNA): TGCAGTGCCCCCGGACAGGCGATGAGCAATCAGCCCCAGCATTTT. Protein: CSAPGQAMSNQPQHF.

This clonotype turned up a few times. V usage is TRBV20-1 and J usage is TRBJ2-1, with 10 bases identical to TRBD2. With V trimmed by 6 bases and J by 2 bases, 7 bases remained unmatched. This CDR3 has 15 residues. Germline-derived CDR1 and CDR2 are DFQATT and SNEGSKA (reference sequence). Written as DNA, the CDR3 is TGCAGTGCGATGGTGAGCGGGAGGGCCTACAATGAGCAGTTCTTC. Translation: CSAMVSGRAYNEQFF.

Comment on this clonotype: Just one base apart from a much larger clone, this may be a read error. The J gene is TRBJ1-6, the V gene TRBV7-9, with D hard to call. This CDR3 has 15 amino acids. The V and J ends lost 5 bases and 8 bases respectively, with 16 bases between them. Germline V gene sequence: CDR1 SEHNR, CDR2 FQNEAQ (reference sequence). In DNA form, the CDR3 reads TGTGCCAGCAGCCCTACCACAGAAGCACATTCACCCCTCCACTTT. Its protein product is CASSPTTEAHSPLHF.

The count of this clonotype is one. J is TRBJ2-3 and V is TRBV2; D remains unclear. The CDR3 is 15 residues long. CDR1 is SNHLY and CDR2 is FYNNEI in the germline V gene. With 7 bases removed from V and 0 bases from J, the gap between germline ends came to 14 bases. The CDR3 DNA reads as TGTGCCAGCACCAATCTGCCGCCCAGCACAGATACGCAGTATTTT. This sequence encodes CASTNLPPSTDTQYF.

V gene TRBV29-1 combines with J gene TRBJ2-2; D is perhaps TRBD1 or TRBD2 (6 bases each). The CDR3 is 14 amino acids. Germline loops: CDR1 SQVTM, CDR2 ANQGSEA. The CDR3 coding sequence is TGCGGCGCCAGGGGCGGGATGAACACCGGGGAGCTGTTTTTT. Amino acid sequence: CGARGGMNTGELFF.

CDR3 in DNA: TGTGCCAGCTTTGCGGGGAGTTGGCAGCCCCAGCATTTT. Its protein is CASFAGSWQPQHF. This chain uses TRBV7-4 with TRBJ1-5; D remains ambiguous. The CDR3 runs 13 residues. Trimming removed 8 bases at V and 7 bases at J, with 15 bases between. The germline V gene has CDR1 SGHVT and CDR2 SQSDAQ.

This clonotype was recorded at least ten times. This chain links TRBV7-6 with TRBJ2-3; TRBD2 agrees at 9 bases. CDR1 and CDR2 from the germline V gene are SGHVS and FNYEAQ. This CDR3 comprises 16 residues. V shed 5 bases and J 3 bases; nucleotides not matched to a gene: 9. The CDR3 coding sequence is TGTGCCAGCAGCCCATCACTAGCGGGCTATACAGATACGCAGTATTTT. Translating gives CASSPSLAGYTDTQYF.

The chain recombines TRBV10-1 with TRBJ2-1; 7 bases agree with TRBD2. V dropped 0 bases and J dropped 6; count of bases not matched to a gene: 2. Germline V gene data show CDR1 as WNHNN and CDR2 as SYGVQD (reference sequence). There are 14 residues in the CDR3. This chain's CDR3 is CASSESLAINEQFF. The DNA of the CDR3 is TGCGCCAGCAGTGAGTCACTAGCGATCAATGAGCAGTTCTTC.

This chain connects TRBV5-1 to TRBJ2-1; D remains unclear. The germline V and J ends were trimmed by 0 bases and 1 base, with 8 bases remaining between them. The CDR3 runs 15 residues. Germline V CDR1 and CDR2: SGHRS, YFSETQ. The DNA of the CDR3 is TGCGCCAGCAGCTTGGATCAGCCTTCCTACAATGAGCAGTTCTTC. Protein sequence: CASSLDQPSYNEQFF.

This chain uses TRBV12-3 or TRBV12-4 with TRBJ1-1; D remains unclear. This CDR3 is built from 14 residues. Trimming stripped 3 bases from V and 5 bases from J, with 13 bases between. For the CDR3, the DNA is TGTGCCAGCAGTTTGGATGTTATGGGGACTGAAGCTTTCTTT. It is translated as CASSLDVMGTEAFF.

This clonotype has a count of ten or more. The chain recombines TRBV28 with TRBJ2-3, with TRBD2 matching over 8 bases. Trimming cost V 1 base and J 0 bases; bases outside gene matches: 3. Germline V lookup: CDR1 MDHEN, CDR2 SYDVKM. The CDR3 covers 16 residues. CDR3 in DNA: TGTGCCAGCAGTTTATATACGGGAGGGAGCACAGATACGCAGTATTTT. Encoded protein: CASSLYTGGSTDTQYF.

Turning to this clonotype: The junction does not match germline at one end; this may be a read error. The chain links TRBV6-6 to TRBJ1-5; TRBD1 is a possible D gene (6 bases). From germline, CDR1 is MNHNY and CDR2 SVGAGI (reference sequence). This CDR3 spans 13 amino acids. CDR3 nucleotides: TGTGCCAGCAAGACGGGGGCCAATCAGCTCCAGCATTTT. Translated, it gives CASKTGANQLQHF.

The chain employs TRBV1 and TRBJ2-5; TRBD1, as called in the table, went unchecked against the DNA. The end of the DNA is better explained by TRBJ2-7, so the J call may be wrong. TRBV1 is termed a pseudogene. The CDR3 runs to 16 residues. The CDR3 protein is CTSSQDQGTTLYEQYF. The CDR3 DNA follows: TGCACCAGCAGCCAAGACCAAGGGACAACCCTCTACGAGCAGTACTTC.

V gene TRBV28 combines with J gene TRBJ2-4; 8 nucleotides line up with TRBD1. The assigned J gene may be wrong: the sequence end matches TRBJ2-7 better. This CDR3 has 16 residues. Per germline, CDR1 MDHEN and CDR2 SYDVKM. The CDR3 spells CASSSGQAIATYEQYF. In nucleotides, the CDR3 is TGTGCCAGCAGTTCGGGACAGGCGATTGCGACCTACGAGCAGTACTTC.

This clonotype was counted between two and nine times. The chain couples TRBV10-3 to TRBJ2-3, with 8 bases aligning to TRBD2. This CDR3 is 20 amino acids long. V shed 2 bases and J 0 bases; nucleotides not matched to a gene: 16. Germline loops: CDR1 ENHRY, CDR2 SYGVKD. CDR3 loop: CAISEPVGPLREESTDTQYF. CDR3 in DNA: TGTGCCATCAGTGAGCCCGTGGGCCCTTTGCGGGAGGAAAGCACAGATACGCAGTATTTT.

This clonotype was found many times. The chain recombines TRBV18 with TRBJ1-5; 8 positions match TRBD1. The V and J ends lost 6 bases and 6 bases, in that order; junction bases with no gene match: 7. The CDR3 is 14 amino acids. Germline assignment: CDR1 KGHSH and CDR2 LQKENI. CDR3 amino acids: CASSTGVRGQPQHF. The CDR3 region has the DNA TGTGCCAGCTCGACAGGGGTAAGGGGTCAGCCCCAGCATTTT.

This clonotype was detected a few times. The chain employs TRBV18 and TRBJ2-3; 11 positions match TRBD2. J gave up 6 bases and V 6 bases, and 2 bases lay outside the gene matches. This CDR3 region has 13 residues. The germline V gene encodes CDR1 KGHSH and CDR2 LQKENI. CDR3 region: CASSRLAGDTQYF. The CDR3 bases are TGTGCCAGCTCTCGACTAGCGGGGGATACGCAGTATTTT.